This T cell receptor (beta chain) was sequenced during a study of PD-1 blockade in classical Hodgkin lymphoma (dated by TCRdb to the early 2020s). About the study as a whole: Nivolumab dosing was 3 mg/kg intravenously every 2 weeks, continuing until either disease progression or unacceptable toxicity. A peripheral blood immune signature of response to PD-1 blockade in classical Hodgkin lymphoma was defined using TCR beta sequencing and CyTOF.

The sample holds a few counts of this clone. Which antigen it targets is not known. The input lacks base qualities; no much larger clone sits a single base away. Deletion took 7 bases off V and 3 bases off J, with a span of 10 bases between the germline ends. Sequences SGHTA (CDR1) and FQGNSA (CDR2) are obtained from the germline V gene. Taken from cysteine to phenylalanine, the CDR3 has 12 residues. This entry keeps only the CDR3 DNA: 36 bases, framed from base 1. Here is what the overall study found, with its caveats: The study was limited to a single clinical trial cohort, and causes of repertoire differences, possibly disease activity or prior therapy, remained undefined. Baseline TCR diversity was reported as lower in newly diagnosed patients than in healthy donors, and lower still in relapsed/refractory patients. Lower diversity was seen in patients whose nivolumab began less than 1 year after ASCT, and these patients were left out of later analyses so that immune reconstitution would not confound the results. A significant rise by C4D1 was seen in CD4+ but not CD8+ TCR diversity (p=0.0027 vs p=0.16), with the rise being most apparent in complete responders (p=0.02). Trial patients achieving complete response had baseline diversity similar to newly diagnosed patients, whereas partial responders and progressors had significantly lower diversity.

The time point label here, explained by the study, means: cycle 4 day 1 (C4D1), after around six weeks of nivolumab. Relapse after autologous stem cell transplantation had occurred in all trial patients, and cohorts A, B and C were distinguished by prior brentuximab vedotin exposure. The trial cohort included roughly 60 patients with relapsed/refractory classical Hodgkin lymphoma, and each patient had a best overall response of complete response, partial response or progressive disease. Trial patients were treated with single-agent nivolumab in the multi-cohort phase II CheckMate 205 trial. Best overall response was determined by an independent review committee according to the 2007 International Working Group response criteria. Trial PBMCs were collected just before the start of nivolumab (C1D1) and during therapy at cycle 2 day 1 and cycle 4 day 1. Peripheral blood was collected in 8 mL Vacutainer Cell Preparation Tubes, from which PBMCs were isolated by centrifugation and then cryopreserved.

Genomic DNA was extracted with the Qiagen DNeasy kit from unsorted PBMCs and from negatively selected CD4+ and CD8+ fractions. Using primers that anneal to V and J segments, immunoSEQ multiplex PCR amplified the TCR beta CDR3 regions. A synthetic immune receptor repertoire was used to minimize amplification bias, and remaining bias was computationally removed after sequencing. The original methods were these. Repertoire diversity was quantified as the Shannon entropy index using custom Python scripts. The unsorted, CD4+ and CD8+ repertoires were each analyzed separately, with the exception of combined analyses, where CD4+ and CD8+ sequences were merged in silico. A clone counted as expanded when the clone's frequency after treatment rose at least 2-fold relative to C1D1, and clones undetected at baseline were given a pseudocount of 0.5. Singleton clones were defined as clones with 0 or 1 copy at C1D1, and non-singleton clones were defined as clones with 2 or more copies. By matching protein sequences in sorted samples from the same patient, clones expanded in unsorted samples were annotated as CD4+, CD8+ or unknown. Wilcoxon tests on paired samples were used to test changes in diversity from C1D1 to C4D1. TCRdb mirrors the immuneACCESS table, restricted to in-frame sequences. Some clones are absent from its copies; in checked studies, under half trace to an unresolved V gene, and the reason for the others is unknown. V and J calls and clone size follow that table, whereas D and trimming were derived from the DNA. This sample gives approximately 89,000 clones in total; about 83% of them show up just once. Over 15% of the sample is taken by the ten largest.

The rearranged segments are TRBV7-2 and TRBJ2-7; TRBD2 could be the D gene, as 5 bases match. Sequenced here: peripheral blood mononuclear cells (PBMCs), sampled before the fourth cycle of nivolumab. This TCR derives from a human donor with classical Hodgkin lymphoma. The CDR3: CASKEGSYEQYF. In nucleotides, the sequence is TGTGCCAGCAAAGAGGGAAGCTACGAGCAGTACTTC.